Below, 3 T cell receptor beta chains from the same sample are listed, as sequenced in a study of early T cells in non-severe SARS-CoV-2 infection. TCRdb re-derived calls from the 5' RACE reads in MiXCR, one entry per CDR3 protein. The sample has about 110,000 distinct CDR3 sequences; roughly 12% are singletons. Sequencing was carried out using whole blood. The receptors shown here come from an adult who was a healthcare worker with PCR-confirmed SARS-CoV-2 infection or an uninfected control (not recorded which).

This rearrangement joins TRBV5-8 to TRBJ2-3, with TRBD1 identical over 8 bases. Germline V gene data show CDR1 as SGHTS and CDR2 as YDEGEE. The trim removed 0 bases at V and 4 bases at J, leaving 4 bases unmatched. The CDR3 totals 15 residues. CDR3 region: CASSLGQGNPDTQYF. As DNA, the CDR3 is TGTGCCAGCAGCTTGGGACAGGGGAACCCAGATACGCAGTATTTT.

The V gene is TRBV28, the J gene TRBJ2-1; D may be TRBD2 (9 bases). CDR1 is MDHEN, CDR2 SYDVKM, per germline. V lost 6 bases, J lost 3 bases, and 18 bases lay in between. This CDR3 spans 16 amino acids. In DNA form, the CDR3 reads TGTGCCAGCAGCCTAGCGGGACAGGCCCTCTACAATGAGCAGTTCTTC. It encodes CASSLAGQALYNEQFF.

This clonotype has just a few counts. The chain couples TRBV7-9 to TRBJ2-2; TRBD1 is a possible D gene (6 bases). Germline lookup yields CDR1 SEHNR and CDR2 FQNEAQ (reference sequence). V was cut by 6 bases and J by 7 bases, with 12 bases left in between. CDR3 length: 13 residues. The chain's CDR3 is CASSLQGYGELFF. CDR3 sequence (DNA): TGTGCCAGCAGTCTCCAGGGGTACGGGGAGCTGTTTTTT.